This TCR beta chain was identified in a study of response to subunit inactivated influenza vaccine. This CDR3 comprises 13 residues. V shed 3 bases, J shed 4 bases, and the junction held 5 bases outside the gene matches. Germline V gene data show CDR1 as SQVTM and CDR2 as ANQGSEA. TCRdb called the RT-PCR reads again in MiXCR, with one record for every CDR3 protein. The sample carries about 570,000 distinct CDR3 sequences, roughly 12% recorded once. In this sample, this clonotype turned up many times. These data also formed part of another study, on T cells expressing NK-cell markers. That study adds: Beta-chain TCR cDNA was generated via 5'RACE template switching with UMIs. Top CD8+ clonotypes included the dominant CD3+CD56+NKG2C+ clonotypes in 5 or 6 donors. The study found these clonotypes also leading the CD3+CD56-NKG2C+ fraction in a few donors.

The sequencing used PBMCs from blood, collected on the day of vaccination. The TCR comes from a man aged 45-65 years who received an inactivated influenza vaccine. The J gene is TRBJ1-1, the V gene TRBV29-1, with 7 nucleotides matching TRBD1. CDR3 in amino acids: CSVEVQGGTEAFF. CDR3 coding DNA: TGCAGCGTTGAGGTCCAGGGGGGCACTGAAGCTTTCTTT.